These 31 T cell receptor beta chains were sequenced from one sample in a study of response to subunit inactivated influenza vaccine. TCRdb recomputed calls from the RT-PCR reads with MiXCR, one row per CDR3 protein. The repertoire includes around 480,000 distinct CDR3 sequences, about 17% of them detected once, and over 2.5% sits in the top ten. Sequenced here: CD4+ T cells sorted from PBMCs, sampled around 25 months after vaccination. These receptors all stem from a man aged 45 to 70 who received an inactivated influenza vaccine.

The rearrangement joins TRBV20-1 to TRBJ2-3, with D unresolved. The CDR3 runs to 13 residues. V was trimmed by 5 bases and J by 3 bases, leaving 12 bases between them. Germline V gene lookup returns CDR1 DFQATT and CDR2 SNEGSKA (reference sequence). The CDR3 sequence is CSAPLVGTDTQYF. In nucleotides, the CDR3 is TGCAGTGCTCCCCTGGTGGGGACAGATACGCAGTATTTT.

This rearrangement joins TRBV20-1 to TRBJ2-5; 10 bases agree with TRBD1. This CDR3 has 17 residues. CDR1 and CDR2 (germline): DFQATT, SNEGSKA (reference sequence). The J segment lost 3 bases and the V segment lost 3 bases, leaving 13 bases of the junction unmatched. CDR3 nucleotide sequence: TGCAGTGCTAGGATGGGTTATGGGACAGGGGTAGAAGAGACCCAGTACTTC. As protein: CSARMGYGTGVEETQYF.

There are many counts of this clonotype. The chain joins TRBV12-3 or TRBV12-4 to TRBJ2-3, with D unresolved. With 7 bases removed from V and 6 bases from J, the gap between germline ends came to 11 bases. The CDR3 extends over 12 amino acids. CDR3 bases: TGTGCCAGCAACAGAGTGTCGGATACGCAGTATTTT. Protein product: CASNRVSDTQYF.

The V and J genes are TRBV10-1 and TRBJ2-7, with 9 bases fitting TRBD1. The V gene's germline CDR1 is WNHNN and CDR2 SYGVQD (reference sequence). Losses at the gene ends were 4 bases for V and 3 bases for J; bases not matched to a gene: 10. The CDR3 is 16 amino acids. CDR3 residues: CASSGSGTGSVYEQYF. The CDR3 DNA is TGCGCCAGCAGTGGGTCCGGGACAGGGAGTGTCTACGAGCAGTACTTC.

The chain is built from TRBV4-1 and TRBJ2-3; a weak D match, TRBD1 (5 bases). Between the trimmed V and J ends, which lost 4 bases and 0 bases, there was a span of 17 bases. The CDR3 totals 17 residues. Per germline, CDR1 MGHRA and CDR2 YSYEKL. In nucleotides, the CDR3 is TGCGCCAGCAGCCCCTATCATGGTGACAGAAGCACAGATACGCAGTATTTT. Residues: CASSPYHGDRSTDTQYF.

The chain joins TRBV6-1 to TRBJ2-7; TRBD2 might be the D (6 bases). The V gene lost 0 bases and the J gene lost 7 bases, with 16 bases spanning the gap. The CDR3 sequence is 15 residues long. Germline V lookup: CDR1 MNHNS, CDR2 SASEGT. CDR3 coding DNA: TGTGCCAGCAGTGAAGCGAGTAGCGGTCTGGGGGAGCAGTACTTC. It codes for CASSEASSGLGEQYF.

The rearrangement uses TRBV5-6 and TRBJ2-2, with 16 positions matching TRBD2. The germline gives CDR1 SGHDT, CDR2 YYEEEE. V shed 3 bases and J 6 bases; nucleotides not matched to a gene: 5. This CDR3 comprises 17 residues. Here the CDR3 reads CASSSGTSGRVPGELFF. The CDR3 coding sequence is TGTGCCAGCAGCTCCGGGACTAGCGGGAGGGTTCCCGGGGAGCTGTTTTTT.

The rearrangement uses TRBV20-1 and TRBJ2-7; TRBD2 might be the D (6 bases). The CDR3 is 14 amino acids. V shed 2 bases and J shed 0 bases, with 11 bases lying between them. Germline CDR1 reads DFQATT; CDR2 reads SNEGSKA (reference sequence). The CDR3 DNA reads as TGCAGTGCTAGATATGGGGGGAGCTCCTACGAGCAGTACTTC. It specifies CSARYGGSSYEQYF.

This clonotype was counted only a few times. This chain uses TRBV7-3 with TRBJ2-6, with 7 bases matching TRBD2. This CDR3 has 17 amino acids. CDR1 and CDR2 (germline): SGHTA, FQGTGA. The V and J ends lost 1 base and 0 bases, in that order; junction bases with no gene match: 3. CDR3 amino acids: CASSLMGGTSGANVLTF. DNA for the CDR3: TGTGCCAGCAGCTTAATGGGAGGGACCTCTGGGGCCAACGTCCTGACTTTC.

This clonotype turned up a few times. The chain uses TRBV19 and TRBJ2-4; D not resolved. The length of the CDR3 is 13 residues. Germline values: CDR1 LNHDA, CDR2 SQIVND (reference sequence). Trimming took off 4 bases at V and 0 bases at J, with 4 bases between the two ends. This CDR3 reads CASSTIAKNIQYF. The CDR3 bases are TGTGCCAGTAGTACCATAGCCAAAAACATTCAGTACTTC.

This clonotype has at least ten counts. The gene calls are TRBV6-1 and TRBJ1-2; D may be TRBD1 (5 bases). The germline V gene has CDR1 MNHNS and CDR2 SASEGT. The CDR3 is 17 amino acids. The ends were cut back, 3 bases at V and 3 bases at J, with 20 bases in the middle. The CDR3 nucleotides read TGTGCCAGCAGTGACCAGGGCATGGCAAGGGCCTACTATGGCTACACCTTC. Amino acids: CASSDQGMARAYYGYTF.

This clonotype was detected only a few times. V gene TRBV24-1 combines with J gene TRBJ2-1, with 7 nucleotides matching TRBD2. The germline V gene has CDR1 KGHDR and CDR2 SFDVKD. V was pared by 7 bases and J by 9 bases, with 8 bases of the junction left unmatched. This CDR3 has 13 residues. CDR3 nucleotides: TGTGCCACCAGCCGGCCCGGCGGGAGTGAGCAGTTCTTC. Amino acid sequence: CATSRPGGSEQFF.

The genes are TRBV5-1 and TRBJ2-1; 8 bases are shared with TRBD2. Per germline, CDR1 SGHRS and CDR2 YFSETQ. The CDR3 has 15 amino acids. J lost 2 bases, V lost 0 bases, and 1 base had no gene match. The CDR3 loop reads CASSLELAAYNEQFF. CDR3 nucleotide sequence: TGCGCCAGCAGCTTGGAACTAGCGGCCTACAATGAGCAGTTCTTC.

This clonotype was seen only a few times. The chain joins TRBV11-2 to TRBJ2-3; D is possibly TRBD2 (5 bases). The CDR3 consists of 14 residues. The germline V and J ends were trimmed by 5 bases and 5 bases, with 14 bases remaining between them. Germline V gene sequence: CDR1 SGHAT, CDR2 FQNNGV. The CDR3: CASSETSYRDTQYF. DNA of the CDR3: TGTGCCAGCAGCGAAACTAGTTATCGAGATACGCAGTATTTT.

This chain connects TRBV5-1 to TRBJ2-2; D unresolved. The CDR3 length is 16 residues. V was shortened by 4 bases and J by 0 bases, with 13 bases between the two germline ends. The germline V gene has CDR1 SGHRS and CDR2 YFSETQ. The CDR3 nucleotides are TGCGCCAGCAGCCCATCGGTTCTCTCGAACACCGGGGAGCTGTTTTTT. This gives the protein CASSPSVLSNTGELFF.

The V gene is TRBV5-1, the J gene TRBJ2-7; TRBD2 is a possible D gene (6 bases). The CDR3 loop spans 13 amino acids. The V gene lost 0 bases and the J gene lost 8 bases, with 12 bases spanning the gap. CDR1 and CDR2 from the germline V gene are SGHRS and YFSETQ. CDR3 residues: CASSLGASAKQYF. For the CDR3, the DNA is TGCGCCAGCAGCTTGGGTGCTAGCGCCAAGCAGTACTTC.

In its sample, this clonotype was seen a few times. The chain links TRBV6-1 to TRBJ2-2, with 8 bases fitting TRBD2. Unmatched junction bases numbered 4, after V lost 8 bases and J lost 2 bases. The CDR3 consists of 14 residues. Germline values: CDR1 MNHNS, CDR2 SASEGT. The DNA of the CDR3 is TGTGCCAGCTTTAGCGGGGAAAACACCGGGGAGCTGTTTTTT. It translates to CASFSGENTGELFF.

A few counts support this clonotype. V gene TRBV28 combines with J gene TRBJ2-7, with a tentative D call TRBD1 (5 bases). The length of the CDR3 is 12 residues. Germline CDR1 MDHEN, CDR2 SYDVKM. Trimming removed 6 bases from V and 4 bases from J, with 10 bases in between. CDR3 in amino acids: CASRGPGYEQYF. The CDR3 DNA is TGTGCCAGCAGGGGGCCGGGTTACGAGCAGTACTTC.

V is TRBV7-9 and J is TRBJ2-3, with no clear D. From germline, CDR1 is SEHNR and CDR2 FQNEAQ (reference sequence). Trimming removed 5 bases at V and 0 bases at J, with 12 bases between. The CDR3 runs 15 residues. CDR3 sequence (DNA): TGTGCCAGCAGCCCGAGGACCACTAGCACAGATACGCAGTATTTT. This gives the protein CASSPRTTSTDTQYF.

This clonotype was seen a few times. The rearrangement uses TRBV18 and TRBJ2-2; 8 bases map to TRBD2. The CDR3 is 16 residues long. Germline lookup yields CDR1 KGHSH and CDR2 LQKENI. The junction had 10 bases not matched to a gene; V was cut back by 3 bases and J by 7 bases. The CDR3 DNA sequence: TGTGCCAGCTCACCTAAGACTAGCGCAGTCATCGGGGAGCTGTTTTTT. Protein: CASSPKTSAVIGELFF.

This clonotype was counted ten times or more. The V gene is TRBV12-3 or TRBV12-4, the J gene TRBJ1-1; no definite D call. V lost 2 bases and J lost 0, with 10 bases in between. The CDR3 covers 15 residues. Here the CDR3 DNA reads TGTGCCAGCAGTTTACGTGGGGATATGAACACTGAAGCTTTCTTT. Residues: CASSLRGDMNTEAFF.

This chain uses TRBV6-2 or TRBV6-3 with TRBJ2-5; D remains unclear. The CDR3 extends over 15 amino acids. CDR1 is MNHEY, CDR2 SVGEGT, per germline. The ends were cut back, 2 bases at V and 2 bases at J, with 12 bases in the middle. The DNA for the CDR3 is TGTGCCAGCAGTTACATTCGTCGTGCACAAGAGACCCAGTACTTC. Its translation: CASSYIRRAQETQYF.

The chain recombines TRBV7-2 with TRBJ2-7, with 7 bases fitting TRBD1. Germline lookup yields CDR1 SGHTA and CDR2 FQGNSA. CDR3 size: 15 residues. V lost 2 bases and J lost 0; bases outside the gene matches: 4. This chain's CDR3 is CASSLLNRGSYEQYF. Written as DNA, the CDR3 is TGTGCCAGCAGCTTATTAAACAGGGGCTCCTACGAGCAGTACTTC.

The chain has TRBV29-1 and TRBJ1-5, with 10 bases aligning to TRBD1. Germline V lookup: CDR1 SQVTM, CDR2 ANQGSEA. With 6 bases clipped from V and 5 bases from J, the junction kept 7 bases outside the gene matches. The CDR3 sequence is 14 residues long. In DNA, the CDR3 is TGCAGCGTGTCTTCCGGGACAGGGGATCAGCCCCAGCATTTT. Translation gives CSVSSGTGDQPQHF.

This clonotype was counted once. This chain connects TRBV5-1 to TRBJ1-6, with 10 bases matching TRBD1. With 4 bases clipped from V and 10 bases from J, the junction kept 8 bases outside the gene matches. The CDR3 sequence is 15 residues long. Germline lookup yields CDR1 SGHRS and CDR2 YFSETQ. The CDR3 reads CASSKGTGAGSPLHF. Here the CDR3 DNA reads TGCGCCAGCAGCAAAGGGACAGGGGCCGGCTCACCCCTCCACTTT.

The chain has TRBV6-2 or TRBV6-3 and TRBJ2-7; D perhaps matches TRBD1 (5 bases). The germline CDR1 and CDR2 sequences are MNHEY and SVGEGT. The CDR3 spans 15 residues. V was cut by 6 bases and J by 2 bases, with 17 bases left in between. CDR3 protein: CASRNAGYRTYEQYF. CDR3 nucleotides: TGTGCCAGCAGAAACGCAGGGTACCGGACCTACGAGCAGTACTTC.

This clonotype was seen a handful of times. V is TRBV5-4 and J is TRBJ2-7, with 11 bases fitting TRBD1. The V segment lost 4 bases and the J segment 7 bases; nucleotides outside the gene matches: 10. The V gene's germline CDR1 is SGHNT and CDR2 YYREEE (reference sequence). This CDR3 region has 15 residues. Here the CDR3 reads CASSPETGTGGEQYF. The CDR3 nucleotides read TGTGCCAGCAGCCCAGAAACCGGGACAGGGGGTGAGCAGTACTTC.

The chain employs TRBV7-9 and TRBJ1-4, with D perhaps matching TRBD1 (5 bases). V lost 5 bases and J lost 7, with 20 bases in between. The CDR3 has 16 amino acids. Looked up from germline, CDR1 is SEHNR and CDR2 is FQNEAQ (reference sequence). CDR3 DNA sequence: TGTGCCAGCAGCCACTTGGGCCCGGGGCGGGGTGAAAAACTGTTTTTT. The encoded protein is CASSHLGPGRGEKLFF.

This clonotype came up a few times. V is TRBV25-1 and J is TRBJ2-3; 10 bases fit TRBD2. The CDR3 consists of 16 residues. The germline V gene has CDR1 MGHDK and CDR2 SYGVNS. V lost 5 bases to trimming and J lost 3 bases; unmatched junction nucleotides: 8. CDR3 in amino acids: CASSPRGLAETDTQYF. The CDR3 bases are TGTGCCAGCAGTCCCCGCGGACTAGCGGAGACAGATACGCAGTATTTT.

The sample holds a few counts of this clonotype. The chain employs TRBV19 and TRBJ1-4; D is unresolved. The CDR3 is 11 residues long. The germline V and J ends were trimmed by 3 bases and 12 bases, with 8 bases remaining between them. Germline V lookup: CDR1 LNHDA, CDR2 SQIVND (reference sequence). CDR3 DNA sequence: TGTGCCAGTAGTATGCGACAAGAACTGTTTTTT. This gives the protein CASSMRQELFF.

The chain combines TRBV20-1 with TRBJ2-3; TRBD2 aligns across 10 bases. CDR3 length equals 13 residues. CDR1 and CDR2 from the germline V gene are DFQATT and SNEGSKA (reference sequence). V shed 6 bases, J shed 5 bases, and the junction held 5 bases outside the gene matches. The CDR3 loop reads CSAQAGGVDTQYF. In DNA form, the CDR3 reads TGCAGTGCGCAAGCGGGGGGGGTAGATACGCAGTATTTT.